This T cell receptor beta chain originates from a study of blood T cells in healthy people across ages (dated by TCRdb to between 2015 and 2016). General notes on the study: Template switching captured roughly one uniquely barcoded TCR beta cDNA molecule per two T cells in model experiments. Age-related changes in TCR beta repertoire diversity were measured in the study by deep sequencing normalized with unique cDNA molecular identifiers. Donors were grouped into four age groups: young (average approximately 15 years), middle-aged (roughly 37), aged (around 60) and long-lived (around 80). To avoid experimental bias, donors of different ages were spread randomly across the sequencing lanes. Two additional independent replicas of 1 million unique cDNA reads from the same blood draw were analyzed for two donors (one aged 18 to 30 and one aged 80 or older). What the authors observed across the whole study: Conclusive comparison of naive and antigen-experienced compartments was prevented by the profiling of bulk unsorted PBMCs. Observed TCR beta diversity correlated strongly with the percentage of naive T cells measured by flow cytometry. Estimates of total diversity based on one million sequenced T cells were regarded as lower bounds and as underestimates. As age increased, observed TCR beta diversity per million T cells dropped in a roughly linear way, and a significant reduction was already evident by age 40. Compared with the aged group, the long-lived group had more naive CD4+ T cells, fewer expanded clones and increased TCR diversity, suggesting age selection. Donor CMV infection status was unknown, potentially confounding age-related changes in expanded clonotypes.

Library preparation was by 5' RACE. The sequencer was an Illumina HiSeq 2500. The second PCR ran for about 6 to 11 cycles and used a J-beta primer mix along with a sample-barcoded 5' primer. A unique molecular identifier was introduced onto each TCR beta cDNA molecule by a template-switch 5' adaptor carrying 12 random nucleotides. Each sample yielded at least 2.5 million CDR3-containing paired-end reads. First-strand cDNA synthesis was performed from all RNA using the Mint cDNA synthesis kit, with priming by a TRBC-specific oligonucleotide. Following uracil-DNA glycosylase treatment, a first 18-cycle PCR with universal primers M1SS and BC2_uni_R was performed on all cDNA. On the study's bioinformatics: Each sample was normalized by randomly selecting 1 million high-quality reads, each carrying a distinct molecular identifier. Instead of being binned into consensus sequences, reads with shared molecular identifiers were discarded. MiTCR, with a Q25 quality threshold and the strictest error-elimination algorithm, was used for CDR3 identification, clonotype clustering and error correction. A nonparametric unseen species model using Euler transformation provided a lower-bound estimate of total TCR beta diversity. TCRdb reanalyzed the raw reads on its own, using fastp at Q25 for trimming and MiXCR for clone calling, and kept in-frame beta chains. Under each unique CDR3 protein, matching rows form one entry showing the most common genes and DNA. TCRdb, not the authors, supplied the V and J calls. A total of 1.5 million to 2 million distinct CDR3 sequences appear in this sample, 28% of them only once. The ten largest account for approximately 7.7% of the sample.

Counted from cysteine to phenylalanine, this CDR3 has 14 amino acids. Just the 42-base CDR3 DNA is kept, in frame starting at base 1. Looking up the germline V gene yields CDR1 SGHVS and CDR2 FNYEAQ. Ends trimmed: V by 1 base, J by 11 bases; bases unmatched to a gene: 8. Donors were 30 to 45 systemically healthy Caucasian individuals from Russia aged 6 to 90 years. Approximately 9.3 milliliters of peripheral blood were drawn from each donor into EDTA-treated Vacutainer tubes. Ficoll-Paque density-gradient centrifugation was used to isolate PBMCs, with at least 7 million obtained per sample. Trizol reagent was used to extract total RNA from PBMCs, with at least 5 micrograms per sample. The percentages of naive CD45RAhigh/CD27high T cells were determined by flow cytometry on a PBMC aliquot from every donor. This clonotype has more than one count but fewer than ten. The target of this receptor is not known. Per-nucleotide qualities are absent, and no much larger clonotype sits a single base away.

The sequencing input was blood. The receptor's source is a woman aged 25 to 45 in good health. This chain joins TRBV7-6 to TRBJ2-5, and 9 junction bases match TRBD1. The nucleotide sequence reads TGTGCCAGCAGCTTAGTTCCACAGGGGGCAGGGCAGTACTTC. This is translated as CASSLVPQGAGQYF.